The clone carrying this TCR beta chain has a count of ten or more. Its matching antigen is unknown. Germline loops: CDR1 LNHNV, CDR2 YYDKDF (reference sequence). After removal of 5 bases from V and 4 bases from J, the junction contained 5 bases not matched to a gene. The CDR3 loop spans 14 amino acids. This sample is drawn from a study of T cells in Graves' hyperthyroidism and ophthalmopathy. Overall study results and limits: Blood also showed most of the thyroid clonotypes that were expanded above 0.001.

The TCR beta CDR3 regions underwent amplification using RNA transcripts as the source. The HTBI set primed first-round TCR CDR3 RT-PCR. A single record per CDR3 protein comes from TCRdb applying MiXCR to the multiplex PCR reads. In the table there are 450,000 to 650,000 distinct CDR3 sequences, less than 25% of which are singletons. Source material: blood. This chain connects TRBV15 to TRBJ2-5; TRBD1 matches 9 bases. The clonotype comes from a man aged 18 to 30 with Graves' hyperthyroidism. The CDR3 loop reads CATSGTGIGETQYF. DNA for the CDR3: TGTGCCACCAGCGGGACAGGGATTGGAGAGACCCAGTACTTC.